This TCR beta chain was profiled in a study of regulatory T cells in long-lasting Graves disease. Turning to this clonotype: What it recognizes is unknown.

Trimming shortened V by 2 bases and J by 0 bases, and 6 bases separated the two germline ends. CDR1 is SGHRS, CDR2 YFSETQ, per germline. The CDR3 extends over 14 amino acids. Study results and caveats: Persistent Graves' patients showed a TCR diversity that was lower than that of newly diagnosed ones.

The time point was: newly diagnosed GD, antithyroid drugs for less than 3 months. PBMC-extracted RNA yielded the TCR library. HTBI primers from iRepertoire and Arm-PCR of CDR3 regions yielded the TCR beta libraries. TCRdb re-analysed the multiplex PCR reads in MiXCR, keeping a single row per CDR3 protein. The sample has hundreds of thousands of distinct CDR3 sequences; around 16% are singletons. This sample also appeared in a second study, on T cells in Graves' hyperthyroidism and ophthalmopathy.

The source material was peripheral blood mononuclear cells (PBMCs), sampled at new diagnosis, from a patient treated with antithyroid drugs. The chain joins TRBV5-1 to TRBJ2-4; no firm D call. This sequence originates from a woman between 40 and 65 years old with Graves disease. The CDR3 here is CASSLEIAKNIQYF. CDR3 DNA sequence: TGCGCCAGCAGCTTAGAGATAGCCAAAAACATTCAGTACTTC. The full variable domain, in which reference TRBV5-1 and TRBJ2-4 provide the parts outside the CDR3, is KAGVTQTPRYLIKTRGQQVTLSCSPISGHRSVSWYQQTPGQGLQFLFEYFSETQRNKGNFPGRFSGRQFSNSRSEMNVSTLELGDSALYLCASSLEIAKNIQYFGAGTRLSVL.